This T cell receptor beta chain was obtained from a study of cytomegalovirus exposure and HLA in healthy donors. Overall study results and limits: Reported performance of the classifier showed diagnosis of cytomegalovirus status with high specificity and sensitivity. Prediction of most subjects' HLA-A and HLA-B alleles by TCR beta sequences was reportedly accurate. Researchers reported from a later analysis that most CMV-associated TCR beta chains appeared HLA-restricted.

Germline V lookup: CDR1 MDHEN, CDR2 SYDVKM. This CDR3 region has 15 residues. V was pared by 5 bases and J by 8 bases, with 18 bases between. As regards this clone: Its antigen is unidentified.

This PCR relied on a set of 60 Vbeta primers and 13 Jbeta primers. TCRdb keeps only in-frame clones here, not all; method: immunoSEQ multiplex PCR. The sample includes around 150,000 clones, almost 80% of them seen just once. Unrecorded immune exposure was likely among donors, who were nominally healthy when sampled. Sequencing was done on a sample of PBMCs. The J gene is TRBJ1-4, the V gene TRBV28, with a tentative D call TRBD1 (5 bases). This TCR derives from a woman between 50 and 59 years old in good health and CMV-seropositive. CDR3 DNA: TGTGCCAGCAGTCCTGGGGGACTTATGGACGAAAAACTGTTTTTT. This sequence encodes CASSPGGLMDEKLFF.